Given below is one T cell receptor beta chain in context. The antigen is unknown. Sample time point: pre-sensitization, week 0. Treatment: therapeutic diphenylcyclopropenone sensitization with weekly scalp DPC. Donation of samples came from alopecia patients who were 18 to 70 years old and suitable for DPC. The sample comes from a study of human T cells and chemical hapten exposure. Background on the study: Chiefly female patients presented with alopecia areata, totalis or universalis.

General observations from the study: The formation of large CDR3 similarity clusters by expanded TCRs significantly exceeded that of controls.

Per the germline V gene, CDR1 is SSHAT and CDR2 is FNYEAQ (reference sequence). V lost 3 bases to trimming and J lost 0 bases, with 10 bases between them. The CDR3 has 15 amino acids. TCRdb reanalysed the RACE reads using MiXCR and keeps one entry per CDR3 protein. The sample has fewer than 150,000 distinct CDR3 sequences, about 13% seen once. The sequence was obtained from a young woman with alopecia areata. Some clones in this sample may be carry-over from other donors' samples. This specimen consisted of whole blood, obtained in connection with sensitization to the hapten diphenylcyclopropenone (DPC). The V and J genes are TRBV7-7 and TRBJ2-3; D remains ambiguous. The CDR3 loop reads CASSLVDSSTDTQYF. The CDR3 bases are TGTGCCAGCAGCTTGGTAGATTCCAGCACAGATACGCAGTATTTT.